Sequencing of this TCR beta chain was carried out in a study of blood T cell repertoires in COVID-19 (dated by TCRdb to 2019 to 2021). Broadly, across the study: Samples from collaborators originated in the United States, Italy and Spain and spanned both the acute and convalescent phases of COVID-19. The material from the prospective study consisted of cDNA or gDNA derived from T cells, B-cell-depleted T cells, or PBMCs. Subjects who had been exposed to COVID-19, were actively infected with it, or had recovered from it provided the deeply sampled blood TCRbeta repertoires that made up the dataset. The repertoires were released in a freely available public database meant as a resource for research on the immune response to SARS-CoV-2. Samples came from the ongoing ImmuneRACE study (first 160 participants) plus 1,254 subjects from 6 global collaborators. A de-identified subject ID, COVID-19 status, age in years and sex were almost always included in the sample metadata. Where HLA class I and class II types were available, the types were taken from metadata supplied by the sample provider, not from assay-based typing.

One collaborating source in Seattle enrolled patients during active infection and followed them longitudinally through the course of disease. Each collaborating institution followed its own protocols to collect whole blood in K2EDTA tubes. For TCRbeta analysis, collaborators shipped samples in one of three forms: frozen whole blood, isolated PBMCs, or DNA extracted from either of those sample types. The CDR3 has 15 amino acids, counting the end cysteine and phenylalanine. Only the CDR3 portion is preserved as DNA: 45 bases, with reading frame beginning at the first base. Reading the germline V gene gives CDR1 SGHTA and CDR2 FQGNSA. V is shortened by 7 bases, J by 4 bases, and the region joining them spans 17 bases. TCRbeta CDR3 regions were amplified from genomic DNA by means of the immunoSEQ Assay, a bias-controlled multiplex PCR. Regarding the original processing steps: The number of nucleated cells in each sample was estimated from the amplification of reference gene primers within the assay. To quantify the absolute abundance of each unique TCRbeta CDR3 rearrangement, sequence reads were collapsed and filtered. For each sample, productive Simpson clonality was calculated as the square root of Simpson's diversity index across productive rearrangements. TCRdb took this table from immuneACCESS and kept in-frame rearrangements with V and J called. Such tables lack part of the clones; where checked against another copy, unresolved V genes explain under half of the gap, and the rest is unexplained. The DNA was the basis for D and trimming; V, J and clone size are from that table. The sample records 350,000 or so clones, 70% to 90% of which are singletons. The biggest ten clones account for 1.5% to 2% of the sample.

A few counts support this clone. Its antigen remains unidentified. No per-base quality is available; no much larger clone lies one base away. Summary of the overall study and its limitations: How much clinical and demographic metadata was included differed by source and by participant, and the metadata was provided uncurated.

The receptor comes from a woman in her twenties or thirties with COVID-19, enrolled during active disease. Specimen: peripheral blood. The sequence is built from TRBV7-2 and TRBJ1-3; the D gene is perhaps TRBD1, from 6 matching bases. The nucleotides read TGTGCCAGCACCGATGCAGGGGCCTCAGGAAACACCATATATTTT. This yields the protein CASTDAGASGNTIYF.